These 28 T cell receptor beta chains were sequenced from one sample in a study of regulatory T cells in long-lasting Graves disease. Construction of the TCR beta libraries employed iRepertoire HTBI primers in conjunction with Arm-PCR of CDR3 regions. TCRdb reanalysed the multiplex PCR reads using MiXCR and keeps one entry per CDR3 protein. Of 400,000 to 450,000 distinct CDR3 sequences detected, about 15% appear once; the ten largest clones hold 15% to 20%. Time point here: newly diagnosed GD, antithyroid drugs for less than 3 months. TCR sequences were obtained from RNA taken from PBMCs. The sample also formed part of further work on T cells in Graves' hyperthyroidism and ophthalmopathy.

The source material was peripheral blood mononuclear cells (PBMCs), sampled at new diagnosis, from a patient treated with antithyroid drugs. The receptors originated from a woman under 40 with Graves disease.

The gene calls are TRBV9 and TRBJ2-3, with 12 bases lining up with TRBD2. With V trimmed by 3 bases and J by 6 bases, 8 bases remained unmatched. The CDR3 spans 16 residues. Germline V gives CDR1 SGDLS, CDR2 YYNGEE. The CDR3 DNA sequence: TGTGCCAGCAGCGGTGCCCTAGCGGGAGGGCCCGATACGCAGTATTTT. Its protein product is CASSGALAGGPDTQYF.

This clonotype has a count of ten or more. The V call is TRBV11-2, the J call TRBJ2-1; D gene uncertain. The CDR3 consists of 13 residues. V was pared by 5 bases and J by 9 bases, with 14 bases between. Germline V lookup: CDR1 SGHAT, CDR2 FQNNGV. The CDR3 DNA reads as TGTGCCAGCAGCCCAGTGTGGGGTAGTGAGCAGTTCTTC. This gives the protein CASSPVWGSEQFF. Based on the CDR3 plus reference TRBV11-2 and TRBJ2-1, the full variable domain is EAGVAQSPRYKIIEKRQSVAFWCNPISGHATLYWYQQILGQGPKLLIQFQNNGVVDDSQLPKDRFSAERLKGVDSTLKIQPAKLEDSAVYLCASSPVWGSEQFFGPGTRLTVL.

This clonotype was recorded many times. This chain links TRBV27 with TRBJ2-7, with no clear D. Germline V gene lookup returns CDR1 MNHEY and CDR2 SMNVEV (reference sequence). CDR3 length: 12 residues. V lost 2 bases, J lost 2 bases, and 4 bases lay in between. CDR3 in amino acids: CASSLIAYEQYF. The DNA of the CDR3 is TGTGCCAGCAGTTTAATTGCCTACGAGCAGTACTTC.

This clonotype was seen many times. This sequence joins TRBV12-3 or TRBV12-4 and TRBJ2-1; 9 positions agree with TRBD2. This CDR3 has 15 amino acids. J gave up 4 bases and V 5 bases, and 6 bases lay outside the gene matches. The CDR3 spells CASSKLAGHYNEQFF. The CDR3 region has the DNA TGTGCCAGCAGTAAACTAGCGGGCCATTACAATGAGCAGTTCTTC.

In this sample, this clonotype turned up a few times. The J gene is TRBJ1-1, the V gene TRBV7-9; TRBD1 might be the D (5 bases). The V and J ends lost 0 bases and 3 bases respectively, with 11 bases between them. Germline lookup yields CDR1 SEHNR and CDR2 FQNEAQ (reference sequence). The CDR3 has 15 residues. Written as DNA, the CDR3 is TGTGCCAGCAGCTTAGCCCAGGGTTGGGACACTGAAGCTTTCTTT. Translation: CASSLAQGWDTEAFF.

The chain links TRBV5-1 to TRBJ2-4; D remains ambiguous. With 4 bases removed from V and 0 bases from J, the gap between germline ends came to 8 bases. This CDR3 region has 14 residues. Germline loops: CDR1 SGHRS, CDR2 YFSETQ. Here the CDR3 reads CASSPDAAKNIQYF. In nucleotides, the CDR3 is TGCGCCAGCAGCCCGGATGCAGCCAAAAACATTCAGTACTTC.

A word on this clonotype: It may be a read error: a sequence one base away is much more abundant. Here the CDR3 DNA reads TGTGCCAGTAGTACGGACGGGAAACGGGCAGCGAACACTGAAGCTTTCTTT. Amino acids: CASSTDGKRAANTEAFF. The V call is TRBV19, the J call TRBJ1-1; no clear D gene. The CDR3 length is 17 residues. V lost 4 bases to trimming and J lost 1 base, with 19 bases between them. The germline CDR1 and CDR2 sequences are LNHDA and SQIVND (reference sequence). The variable domain in full, with the rest retrieved from reference TRBV19 and TRBJ1-1, is DGGITQSPKYLFRKEGQNVTLSCEQNLNHDAMYWYRQDPGQGLRLIYYSQIVNDFQKGDIAEGYSVSREKKESFPLTVTSAQKNPTAFYLCASSTDGKRAANTEAFFGQGTRLTVV.

The chain employs TRBV28 and TRBJ2-7; 7 nucleotides match TRBD1. The V segment lost 3 bases and the J segment 3 bases; nucleotides outside the gene matches: 11. The length of the CDR3 is 16 residues. Germline CDR1 reads MDHEN; CDR2 reads SYDVKM. This CDR3 is CASSFYGTESHYEQYF. The CDR3 nucleotides are TGTGCCAGCAGTTTTTACGGGACAGAGTCCCACTACGAGCAGTACTTC.

On this clonotype itself: A much larger clone differs by one base, so this may be a read error. The chain joins TRBV7-2 to TRBJ2-5; the D gene is possibly TRBD2 (7 bases). V was shortened by 5 bases and J by 5 bases, with 39 bases between the two germline ends. Germline assignment: CDR1 SGHTA and CDR2 FQGNSA. The length of the CDR3 is 22 residues. The CDR3 protein is CASSAPPGRGRSVGRLRETQYF. In nucleotides, the CDR3 is TGTGCCAGCAGCGCCCCACCCGGGCGGGGGCGGAGTGTCGGGAGGTTGCGGGAGACCCAGTACTTC.

This clonotype was counted only a few times. The rearrangement joins TRBV5-6 to TRBJ2-7, with 7 bases aligning to TRBD1. CDR1 SGHDT and CDR2 YYEEEE come from the germline V gene. CDR3 length: 12 amino acids. J was trimmed by 6 bases and V by 4 bases; bases with no gene match: 4. The CDR3 region is CASSQQGTEQYF. In DNA, the CDR3 is TGTGCCAGCAGCCAACAGGGGACCGAGCAGTACTTC.

This chain connects TRBV24-1 to TRBJ1-5; 8 bases map to TRBD1. The J segment lost 7 bases and the V segment lost 4 bases, leaving 8 bases of the junction unmatched. There are 15 residues in the CDR3. Germline loops: CDR1 KGHDR, CDR2 SFDVKD. The CDR3 sequence is CATSEEGQGQQPQHF. DNA for the CDR3: TGTGCCACCAGTGAGGAAGGACAGGGACAGCAGCCCCAGCATTTT.

The rearrangement joins TRBV5-1 to TRBJ1-5; D remains ambiguous. Trimming left V 5 bases short and J 5 bases short, with 20 bases between. Germline lookup yields CDR1 SGHRS and CDR2 YFSETQ. CDR3 length: 16 amino acids. For the CDR3, the DNA is TGCGCCAGCAGTCCCCTCCCGGGAGATGGTCATCAGCCCCAGCATTTT. This codes for CASSPLPGDGHQPQHF.

The chain joins TRBV7-9 to TRBJ2-2; D is unresolved. Germline V gene data show CDR1 as SEHNR and CDR2 as FQNEAQ (reference sequence). This CDR3 spans 15 amino acids. Trimming took 8 bases from V and 0 from J, leaving 13 bases between them. CDR3 nucleotide sequence: TGTGCCAGCGGACGGACGGATGCGAACACCGGGGAGCTGTTTTTT. Protein: CASGRTDANTGELFF.

This clonotype was observed many times. This sequence joins TRBV6-2 or TRBV6-3 and TRBJ2-7; possible D gene TRBD2, 6 bases. V dropped 0 bases and J dropped 3 bases, with 12 bases sitting between them. Germline V gene lookup returns CDR1 MNHEY and CDR2 SVGEGT. This CDR3 comprises 15 residues. In DNA form, the CDR3 reads TGTGCCAGCAGTTACTCCGGGAGCCCTGACTACGAGCAGTACTTC. This encodes CASSYSGSPDYEQYF.

This clonotype was recorded at least ten times. V is TRBV5-1 and J is TRBJ2-1; TRBD2 matches 10 bases. Germline lookup yields CDR1 SGHRS and CDR2 YFSETQ. Unmatched junction bases numbered 1, after V lost 2 bases and J lost 5 bases. This CDR3 is built from 14 residues. The CDR3 coding sequence is TGCGCCAGCAGCTTAGCGGGAGGGGACAATGAGCAGTTCTTC. Translated: CASSLAGGDNEQFF.

This clonotype was found many times. V and J are TRBV20-1 and TRBJ2-3, with D possibly being TRBD1 (5 bases). Per germline, CDR1 DFQATT and CDR2 SNEGSKA (reference sequence). V lost 7 bases and J lost 2, with 19 bases in between. This CDR3 has 15 amino acids. CDR3 DNA: TGCAGTGTTTCCGGACACCCTCGAGACACAGATACGCAGTATTTT. It specifies CSVSGHPRDTDTQYF.

This chain links TRBV4-1 with TRBJ2-7; D ambiguous. Germline V gene data show CDR1 as MGHRA and CDR2 as YSYEKL. CDR3 length: 16 residues. Trimming stripped 4 bases from V and 3 bases from J, with 19 bases between. The CDR3 spells CASSRTDGAIGYEQYF. Written as DNA, the CDR3 is TGCGCCAGCAGCCGCACGGACGGAGCCATCGGCTACGAGCAGTACTTC.

This clonotype was counted ten times or more. This chain uses TRBV27 with TRBJ2-2, with D uncertain. This CDR3 is 15 amino acids long. Trimming shortened V by 7 bases and J by 4 bases, and 16 bases separated the two germline ends. CDR1 MNHEY and CDR2 SMNVEV come from the germline V gene (reference sequence). CDR3 nucleotides: TGTGCCAGCAAGAAATACTCCCTTGGCACCGGGGAGCTGTTTTTT. This encodes CASKKYSLGTGELFF.

This clonotype appeared many times. The chain employs TRBV3-1 and TRBJ2-3; 7 bases align to TRBD2. J was trimmed by 6 bases and V by 5 bases; bases with no gene match: 2. In germline, CDR1 is LGHDT, CDR2 YNNKEL (reference sequence). The CDR3 is made up of 12 amino acids. Here the CDR3 DNA reads TGTGCCAGCAGCGGGAGGGTCGATACGCAGTATTTT. Protein sequence: CASSGRVDTQYF.

This clonotype was detected ten times or more. The chain combines TRBV11-2 with TRBJ2-1; D is perhaps TRBD1 (6 bases). Trimming took 4 bases from V and 5 from J, leaving 15 bases between them. Germline assignment: CDR1 SGHAT and CDR2 FQNNGV. The CDR3 loop spans 15 amino acids. CDR3 in amino acids: CASSSTRDTHNEQFF. The DNA for the CDR3 is TGTGCCAGCAGCTCTACACGGGACACCCACAATGAGCAGTTCTTC.

There are many counts of this clonotype. The chain combines TRBV11-3 with TRBJ2-7; TRBD2 matches 13 bases. The CDR3 contains 20 residues. After removal of 2 bases from V and 3 bases from J, the junction contained 16 bases not matched to a gene. Per germline, CDR1 SGHNT and CDR2 YENEEA. CDR3 coding DNA: TGTGCCAGCAGCTTAAGAAGGAGGACTAGCGGGAGTGGGATGGACTACGAGCAGTACTTC. Protein product: CASSLRRRTSGSGMDYEQYF.

This clonotype was counted only a few times. The chain has TRBV19 and TRBJ2-7, with a tentative D call TRBD2 (5 bases). This CDR3 contains 14 residues. Trimming pared 2 bases from V and 1 base from J, leaving 9 bases between. In germline, CDR1 is LNHDA, CDR2 SQIVND (reference sequence). The CDR3 bases are TGTGCCAGTAGTATAAGCGGCAATTCCTACGAGCAGTACTTC. Protein: CASSISGNSYEQYF.

A few counts support this clonotype. The rearrangement uses TRBV12-3 or TRBV12-4 and TRBJ2-1, with D perhaps matching TRBD1 (6 bases). CDR3 length equals 13 residues. Trimming removed 8 bases from V and 7 bases from J, with 15 bases in between. CDR3 nucleotides: TGTGCCAGCGGGGGCGGACTTCATAATGAGCAGTTCTTC. Residues: CASGGGLHNEQFF.

This clonotype has just a few counts. The chain employs TRBV19 and TRBJ2-3; 7 bases match TRBD1. The CDR3 is 13 amino acids. V trimming: 3 bases; J trimming: 4 bases; junction bases outside the gene matches: 1. Germline V gene sequence: CDR1 LNHDA, CDR2 SQIVND (reference sequence). The CDR3: CASSMTGPDTQYF. CDR3 sequence (DNA): TGTGCCAGTAGTATGACAGGGCCAGATACGCAGTATTTT.

This clonotype was counted at least ten times. V gene TRBV6-2 or TRBV6-3 combines with J gene TRBJ2-7, with TRBD1 identical over 9 bases. This CDR3 is 17 amino acids long. The germline CDR1 and CDR2 sequences are MNHEY and SVGEGT. The V gene end was trimmed by 2 bases and the J gene end by 4 bases; junction bases not matched to a gene: 12. The CDR3 DNA is TGTGCCAGCAGTTACCGCATCGGGACAGGGCAGTCTTACGAGCAGTACTTC. Encoded protein: CASSYRIGTGQSYEQYF.

This clonotype was detected ten times or more. This rearrangement joins TRBV29-1 to TRBJ2-7; D is possibly TRBD1 or TRBD2 (5 bases each). Germline assignment: CDR1 SQVTM and CDR2 ANQGSEA. This CDR3 has 12 residues. V gave up 6 bases and J gave up 3 bases, with 12 bases separating them. The CDR3 here is CSVARGDYEQYF. For the CDR3, the DNA is TGCAGCGTAGCACGAGGGGACTACGAGCAGTACTTC.

This clonotype was picked up a small number of times. V gene TRBV29-1 combines with J gene TRBJ2-3; 8 nucleotides agree with TRBD1. CDR1 and CDR2 from the germline V gene are SQVTM and ANQGSEA. The J segment lost 2 bases and the V segment lost 6 bases, leaving 10 bases of the junction unmatched. The CDR3 runs to 15 residues. DNA of the CDR3: TGCAGCGTGTTTCGGACAGGGACCGCCACAGATACGCAGTATTTT. This encodes CSVFRTGTATDTQYF.

The chain uses TRBV24-1 and TRBJ2-1; TRBD1 or TRBD2 may be the D gene (6 bases each). CDR3 length: 16 residues. With 0 bases removed from V and 8 bases from J, the gap between germline ends came to 16 bases. The germline CDR1 and CDR2 sequences are KGHDR and SFDVKD. The CDR3 region has the DNA TGTGCCACCAGTGATTTGCCCGGGGGCGATCAAGATGAGCAGTTCTTC. Translated: CATSDLPGGDQDEQFF.